The clone carrying this T cell receptor beta chain was observed once. The protocol was immunoSEQ multiplex PCR, while the TCRdb copy is restricted to in-frame clones and leaves out a portion. The sample consists of 40,000 or so clones, 90% of them appearing once. Trimming shortened V by 2 bases and J by 2 bases, and 12 bases separated the two germline ends. Germline V lookup: CDR1 MNHEY, CDR2 SVGAGI. The CDR3 loop spans 15 amino acids. This specimen comes from a study of T cell changes during pregnancy in multiple sclerosis. The sequencing here drew on CD4+ T cells from peripheral blood mononuclear cells, taken in the first trimester of pregnancy. This TCR was sampled from a female donor in good health, enrolled as a control in a pregnancy study. This rearrangement joins TRBV6-5 to TRBJ2-5, with D maybe TRBD2 (6 bases). This chain's CDR3 is CASSYQLARQETQYF. The DNA of the CDR3 is TGTGCCAGCAGTTACCAACTAGCCCGTCAAGAGACCCAGTACTTC.